The rows below give T cell receptor beta chains drawn from one sample of a study of early T cells in non-severe SARS-CoV-2 infection. TCRdb recomputed calls from the 5' RACE reads with MiXCR, one row per CDR3 protein. The sample lists more than 50,000 distinct CDR3 sequences, around 8.4% seen once, with 4.2% in the top ten. Sequencing was carried out using whole blood. These receptors were taken from an adult who was a healthcare worker with PCR-confirmed SARS-CoV-2 infection or an uninfected control (not recorded which). Each CDR3 is given with its conserved first and last residue. The order of the fields is V gene, J gene, clone size, D gene, CDR3 DNA, CDR3 protein. D genes are given only for firm matches. Clone size is given for some rows only: seen once, a few or many times, or a class if the clone is expanded.

TRBV20-1	TRBJ2-2	many	TRBD1	TGCAGTGCTAGACCCGACAGGGCGAACACCGGGGAGCTGTTTTTT	CSARPDRANTGELFF
TRBV5-5	TRBJ1-2	many	TRBD1	TGTGCCAGCAGCTTGGAACAGATGTACCGGGACAGCTATGGCTACACCTTC	CASSLEQMYRDSYGYTF
TRBV3-1	TRBJ2-1	few	-	TGTGCCAGCAGCCAAGACAGGGGATCCTACAATGAGCAGTTCTTC	CASSQDRGSYNEQFF
TRBV3-1	TRBJ1-2	many	-	TGTGCCAGCAGCCAAGATCCCTCCGGGGGCGAAGGCTACACCTTC	CASSQDPSGGEGYTF
TRBV20-1	TRBJ1-2	many	TRBD1	TGCAGTGCTCCCTTAGGACTAACAGGGGGCGCAGTCGGCTACACCTTC	CSAPLGLTGGAVGYTF
TRBV12-3/TRBV12-4	TRBJ2-2	many	-	TGTGCCAGCAGTGATGTATGGTCCGGGGAGCTGTTTTTT	CASSDVWSGELFF
TRBV10-2	TRBJ2-7	many	-	TGCGCCAGCAGTGAGTCGCAGTTAAACTACGAGCAGTACTTC	CASSESQLNYEQYF
TRBV14	TRBJ2-2	many	TRBD1	TGTGCCAGCAGCCAACTAAGAGGGACAGGGACCGGGGAGCTGTTTTTT	CASSQLRGTGTGELFF
TRBV6-5	TRBJ1-1	-	-	TGTGCCAGCAGGGAGAACACTGAAGTTTTCTTT	CASRENTEVFF
TRBV3-1	TRBJ2-1	many	TRBD1	TGTGCCAGCAGCTTGACAGGGGGCGCAACCGGAGGGTTAGAGTTCTTC	CASSLTGGATGGLEFF
TRBV20-1	TRBJ2-7	-	TRBD2	TGCAGTGCCCCCCTTGGACTAGCGGGACTTTACGAGCAGTACTTC	CSAPLGLAGLYEQYF
TRBV29-1	TRBJ2-3	-	-	TGCAGCGAACACAACAGGGAGCGCACAGATACGCAGTATTTT	CSEHNRERTDTQYF
TRBV5-8	TRBJ1-2	many	-	TGTGCCAGCAGCCTTAATCCGGGACTCAGGGCTGGCTACACCTTC	CASSLNPGLRAGYTF
TRBV2	TRBJ1-2	many	-	TGTGCCAGCAGTGTAGACTATGGCTACACCTTC	CASSVDYGYTF
TRBV7-2	TRBJ1-5	many	-	TGTGCCAGCAGCTTGTGGTCAGGGGAAAATAATCAGCCCCAGCATTTT	CASSLWSGENNQPQHF
TRBV9	TRBJ1-1	few	-	TGTGCCAGCAGCCCGTTAGGGGGAAGGTCTGAAGCTTTCTTT	CASSPLGGRSEAFF
TRBV6-1	TRBJ2-3	few	-	TGTGCCAGCAGTATGGCAGCTAGCACAGATACGCAGTATTTT	CASSMAASTDTQYF
TRBV10-3	TRBJ2-1	few	-	TGTGCCATCAGTGGAAATGCCGAGCACGGCGAGCAGTTCTTC	CAISGNAEHGEQFF
TRBV7-9	TRBJ2-3	many	TRBD1	TGTGCCAGCAGCTTGGGACAGTACACAGATACGCAGTATTTT	CASSLGQYTDTQYF
TRBV28	TRBJ1-1	-	-	TGTGCCAGCATGGGAACTGAAGCTTTCTTT	CASMGTEAFF
TRBV7-2	TRBJ1-1	many	TRBD1	TGTGCCAGCAGCCGGACAGGGGGCTTGAACACTGAAGCTTTCTTT	CASSRTGGLNTEAFF
TRBV20-1	TRBJ2-1	-	-	TGCAGTGTACCGTCTAGCATCCATGAGCAGTTCTTC	CSVPSSIHEQFF
TRBV7-8	TRBJ2-4	many	TRBD1	TGTGCCAGCAGCTTAGCGGACAGGGCGAACATTCAGTACTTC	CASSLADRANIQYF
TRBV7-2	TRBJ2-5	many	-	TGTGCCAGCAGCTTAGGTAGACTTCAAGAGACCCAGTACTTC	CASSLGRLQETQYF
TRBV7-3	TRBJ1-3	few	-	TGTGCCAGCAGCTTATTTGGGGAGAACTCTGGAAACACCATATATTTT	CASSLFGENSGNTIYF
TRBV5-4	TRBJ2-5	-	TRBD2	TGTGCCAGCAGCCCTGGGACTAGCGTGACGGAGACCCAGTACTTC	CASSPGTSVTETQYF
TRBV6-1	TRBJ1-1	many	TRBD1	TGTGCCAGCAGTGAAGCGCCCGGGACAGGGGTATTGGCGACTGAAGCTTTCTTT	CASSEAPGTGVLATEAFF
TRBV27	TRBJ2-2	many	TRBD2	TGTGCCAGCAGTCCGACTAGCGGGAGACGAAAGTACACCGGGGAGCTGTTTTTT	CASSPTSGRRKYTGELFF
TRBV5-5	TRBJ2-1	-	-	TGTGCCAGCAGTCAGGATGGAGGAGGTTGGAATGAGCAGTTCTTC	CASSQDGGGWNEQFF
TRBV7-9	TRBJ2-7	many	TRBD2	TGTGCCAGCAGCTTGCGGACTAGCGGGAAATACGAGCAGTACTTC	CASSLRTSGKYEQYF
TRBV28	TRBJ2-7	few	TRBD2	TGTGCCAGCAGTCGTGCTAGCGGGATCTCCTACGAGCAGTACTTC	CASSRASGISYEQYF
TRBV7-6	TRBJ2-6	many	TRBD1	TGTGCCAGCAGCCGGGACAGCTCTGGGGCCAACGTCCTGACTTTC	CASSRDSSGANVLTF
TRBV7-2	TRBJ1-2	-	-	TGTGCCAGCAGCTGGCAAGGACAGAACTATGGCTACACCTTC	CASSWQGQNYGYTF
TRBV30	TRBJ2-3	many	-	TGTGCCTGGAGTGTAACCGGGAGTGTAACAGATACGCAGTATTTT	CAWSVTGSVTDTQYF
TRBV29-1	TRBJ2-3	many	-	TGCAGCGTTGACAGGGACAGCACAGATACGCAGTATTTT	CSVDRDSTDTQYF
TRBV7-2	TRBJ2-1	few	TRBD2	TGTGCCAGCAGCCCAATTGGTAGCGGGAGTTGGGATGAGCAGTTCTTC	CASSPIGSGSWDEQFF
TRBV3-1	TRBJ1-1	medium-sized	-	TGTGCCAGCATGAGTGGGGAGGAAACTGAAGCTTTCTTT	CASMSGEETEAFF
TRBV10-3	TRBJ2-7	many	-	TGTGCCATCAGTGAGTCCAGGGGCACTCCCTACGAGCAGTACTTC	CAISESRGTPYEQYF
TRBV7-9	TRBJ2-3	many	-	TGTGCCAGCAGCTCCCGGACGGGGCAGGGGGATACGCAGTATTTT	CASSSRTGQGDTQYF
TRBV10-3	TRBJ2-2	-	TRBD1	TGTGCCATCAGTGAACAGGGGTCGAGCGGGGAGCTGTTTTTT	CAISEQGSSGELFF
TRBV11-3	TRBJ2-3	many	-	TGTGCCAGCAGCTTTGGGTCGAGCACAGATACGCAGTATTTT	CASSFGSSTDTQYF
TRBV19	TRBJ2-7	many	-	TGTGCCAGTAGTACAGAGCCCAACGAGCAGTACTTC	CASSTEPNEQYF
TRBV27	TRBJ2-7	many	-	TGTGCCAGCAGTTTCTTCGGCCCGGCGTCCTACGAGCAGTACTTC	CASSFFGPASYEQYF
TRBV7-9	TRBJ2-7	many	-	TGTGCCAGCAGCCTTACCGCTTCCTACGAGCAGTACTTC	CASSLTASYEQYF
TRBV5-1	TRBJ2-5	few	TRBD2	TGCGCCAGCAGCTTGGAACTAGCGGACCAAGAGACCCAGTACTTC	CASSLELADQETQYF
TRBV7-9	TRBJ2-1	many	TRBD2	TGTGCCAGCAGCCCGGGACTAGCGGGAGCCGATGAGCAGTTCTTC	CASSPGLAGADEQFF
TRBV7-8	TRBJ2-7	many	-	TGTGCCAGCAGCTTAGCGGGAGTTTACGAGCAGTACTTC	CASSLAGVYEQYF
TRBV29-1	TRBJ2-7	-	TRBD1	TGCAGCGTTGTCCGTGACAGGGGGCGCGAGCAGTACTTC	CSVVRDRGREQYF
TRBV10-1	TRBJ2-5	many	-	TGCGCCAGCAGTGTTCTAATGGAGACCCAGTACTTC	CASSVLMETQYF
TRBV18	TRBJ2-6	many	-	TGTGCCAGCTCACCTGCGAGAGAGTCGCCTGGGGCCAACGTCCTGACTTTC	CASSPARESPGANVLTF
TRBV27	TRBJ2-1	few	-	TGTGCCAGCAGAACAGGTTACAATGAGCAGTTCTTC	CASRTGYNEQFF
TRBV11-2	TRBJ2-5	few	-	TGTGCCAGCAGCTTAGACGAGACCCAGTACTTC	CASSLDETQYF
TRBV3-1	TRBJ2-5	few	-	TGTGCCAGCAGCCAAGATCGCGGAGTTCAAGAGACCCAGTACTTC	CASSQDRGVQETQYF
TRBV4-1	TRBJ2-3	few	TRBD1	TGCGCCAGCAGCCTACAGGGGGCCCCTAGCACAGATACGCAGTATTTT	CASSLQGAPSTDTQYF
TRBV6-6	TRBJ1-1	many	-	TGTGCCAGCAGTGTCGAGGGATTCATGAACACTGAAGCTTTCTTT	CASSVEGFMNTEAFF
TRBV7-9	TRBJ2-4	many	-	TGTGCCAGCAGCAGAGGGGACGCCAAAAACATTCAGTACTTC	CASSRGDAKNIQYF
TRBV10-3	TRBJ2-6	-	TRBD1	TGTGCCATCAGCCCGAAACCCTACCGGGACAGTTTTACCTTGAGGGCCAACGTCCTGACTTTC	CAISPKPYRDSFTLRANVLTF
TRBV30	TRBJ1-2	many	-	TGTGCCTGGAGCCCGGGGGACTATGGCTACACCTTC	CAWSPGDYGYTF
TRBV11-2	TRBJ2-2	many	TRBD1	TGTGCCAGCAGGCGAGGACAGGGCAACACCGGGGAGCTGTTTTTT	CASRRGQGNTGELFF
TRBV29-1	TRBJ2-7	many	-	TGCAGCGTTGTGACCCAGGCCGAGCAGTACTTC	CSVVTQAEQYF